This TCR beta chain was documented in a study of T cell changes during pregnancy in multiple sclerosis. Data came from immunoSEQ multiplex PCR; TCRdb stores just in-frame clones and leaves some out. The sample holds 65,000 to 95,000 clones, about 91% seen once. There are 15 residues in the CDR3. Germline lookup yields CDR1 KGHSH and CDR2 LQKENI. Between the trimmed V and J ends, which lost 6 bases and 1 base, there was a span of 10 bases. The rearrangement links TRBV18 to TRBJ2-6, with D unclear. This sequence was found in a female donor with multiple sclerosis, enrolled in a pregnancy study. Sequenced material: peripheral blood, taken before pregnancy. The CDR3 region is CASSQRGSGANVLTF. Written as DNA, the CDR3 is TGTGCCAGCTCCCAACGCGGATCTGGGGCCAACGTCCTGACTTTC.